Listed below are T cell receptor beta chains from one sample, sequenced in a study of CD8+CD57+ T cells in acquired aplastic anemia. TCRdb re-called the reads with MiXCR, one entry per CDR3 protein. The sample contains more than 70,000 distinct CDR3 sequences, about three quarters of which appear only once. The sequenced sample was sorted CD4+, CD8+, or CD8+CD57+ T cells (not recorded which) from PBMCs. Receptors originate from a human donor with aplastic anemia. Each CDR3 is given with its conserved first and last residue.

J gene: TRBJ2-2
V gene: TRBV7-6
CDR3 protein: CASSPGRRGELFF

J gene: TRBJ1-2
V gene: TRBV4-2
CDR3 protein: CASSPRGGGYYGYTF

J gene: TRBJ1-1
V gene: TRBV10-3
CDR3 protein: CAISQSQGGEAFF

J gene: TRBJ2-1
V gene: TRBV20-1
CDR3 protein: CSADRIEEQFF

J gene: TRBJ1-1
V gene: TRBV20-1
CDR3 protein: CGARDPKGTGDEAFF

J gene: TRBJ1-2
V gene: TRBV20-1
CDR3 protein: CSATATGGLNYGYTF

J gene: TRBJ1-2
V gene: TRBV29-1
CDR3 protein: CSVDPPGSYGYTF

J gene: TRBJ1-2
V gene: TRBV15
CDR3 protein: CATSRGENGYTF

J gene: TRBJ2-3
V gene: TRBV19
CDR3 protein: CASSELSGRAADTQYF

J gene: TRBJ2-1
V gene: TRBV6-6
CDR3 protein: CATTQGNEQFF

J gene: TRBJ2-6
V gene: TRBV7-9
CDR3 protein: CASSPGTNYGSGANVLTF

J gene: TRBJ1-5
V gene: TRBV19
CDR3 protein: CASSIGRTNQPQHF

J gene: TRBJ1-6
V gene: TRBV5-1
CDR3 protein: CASSLDRENSPLHF

J gene: TRBJ2-3
V gene: TRBV9
CDR3 protein: CASNLDDTDTQYF

J gene: TRBJ2-2
V gene: TRBV30
CDR3 protein: CAWSGSSAGELFF

J gene: TRBJ2-7
V gene: TRBV6-1
CDR3 protein: CASSESGQPYEQYF

J gene: TRBJ1-5
V gene: TRBV15
CDR3 protein: CATSRAGMGNQPQHF

J gene: TRBJ2-3
V gene: TRBV10-2
CDR3 protein: CATETSPSTDTQYF